The clone carrying this T cell receptor beta chain has just a few counts. The antigen is undetermined. Each sample's TCRB immunosequencing used about 470 nanograms of biopsy DNA. Libraries were prepared by immunoSEQ multiplex PCR; TCRdb keeps only in-frame clonotypes and omits some of them. Counted here are some 28,000 clones, roughly 81% occurring once; the ten biggest clones make up 4.5% to 6%. Germline assignment: CDR1 SEHNR and CDR2 FQNEAQ (reference sequence). V lost 1 base and J 7 bases, leaving 19 bases between the germline ends. The CDR3 spans 17 residues. This sample is part of a study of T cell repertoires in ileal Crohn's disease. Study results and limitations: Clonal expansions were more frequent in active smokers than non-smokers at surgery. High-frequency clones were more common in sorted CD8 than CD4 cells.

Sequenced input: ileal tissue. The chain combines TRBV7-9 with TRBJ2-2; TRBD2 is a possible D gene (6 bases). This sequence originates from an adult with Crohn's disease. CDR3 in amino acids: CASSLGEWDWPIGELFF. In nucleotides, the CDR3 is TGTGCCAGCAGCTTAGGGGAGTGGGACTGGCCTATCGGGGAGCTGTTTTTT.